The clone carrying this TCR beta chain was seen once. Its antigen is unknown. The data are from a study of cytomegalovirus exposure and HLA in healthy donors. Study outcomes and limitations: The presence/absence work took it that sequencing depth was about the same across donors. In most subjects, TCR beta sequences reportedly gave accurate predictions of HLA-A and HLA-B alleles.

The CDR3 is made up of 16 amino acids. V was clipped by 1 base and J by 2 bases; unmatched bases: 5. Germline loops: CDR1 SGDLS, CDR2 YYNGEE. 60 Vbeta and 13 Jbeta primers were used in PCR. The repertoire was sequenced with immunoSEQ multiplex PCR; TCRdb's copy has only in-frame clones and lacks some. Of under 200,000 clones in the sample, around 83% were seen once. This chain uses TRBV9 with TRBJ2-5; 10 bases fit TRBD2. The sequenced material came from PBMCs. The receptor was derived from a man aged 50 to 59 in good health and CMV-seropositive. The CDR3 coding sequence is TGTGCCAGCAGCGTATGGGGTAGCGGGGGGCAAGAGACCCAGTACTTC. This encodes CASSVWGSGGQETQYF.